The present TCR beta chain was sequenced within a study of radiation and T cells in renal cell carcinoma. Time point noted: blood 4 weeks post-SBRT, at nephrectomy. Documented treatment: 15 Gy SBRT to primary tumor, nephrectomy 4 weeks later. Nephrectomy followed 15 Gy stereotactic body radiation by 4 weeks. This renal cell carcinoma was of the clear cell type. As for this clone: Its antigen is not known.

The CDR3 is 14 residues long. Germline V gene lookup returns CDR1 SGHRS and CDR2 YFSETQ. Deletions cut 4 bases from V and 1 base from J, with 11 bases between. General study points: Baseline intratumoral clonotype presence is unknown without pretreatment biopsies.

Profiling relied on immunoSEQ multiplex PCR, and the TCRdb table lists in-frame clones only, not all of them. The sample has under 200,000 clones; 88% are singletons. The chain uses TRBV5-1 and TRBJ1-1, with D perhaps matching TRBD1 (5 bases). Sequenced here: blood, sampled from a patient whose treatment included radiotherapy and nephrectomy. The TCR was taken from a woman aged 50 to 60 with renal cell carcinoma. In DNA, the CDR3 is TGCGCCAGCAGCAATTCCGGGGCGAACACTGAAGCTTTCTTT. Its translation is CASSNSGANTEAFF.